Sequencing of this T cell receptor (beta chain) was carried out in a study of CD8 T cells in Susac syndrome. Notes on this clonotype: Its matching antigen is unknown.

Findings and caveats of the study: Expansion of Susac CD8+ clones peaked in TEMRA cells and in active patients.

After extraction with the RNeasy kit, 0.5 to 1 ug of the RNA was reverse transcribed using random hexamers. Across 54 Vbeta and 13 Jbeta, immunoSEQ multiplex PCR amplified TCR beta CDR3. TCRdb used MiXCR to reprocess the immunoSEQ multiplex PCR reads, holding one entry per CDR3 protein. The data show fewer than 85,000 distinct CDR3 sequences, with approximately 94% seen just once and roughly 0.5% held by the top ten. Germline V gives CDR1 SGHDT, CDR2 YYEEEE. Trimming stripped 0 bases from V and 14 bases from J, with 15 bases between. CDR3 size: 13 residues. The TCR was taken from a human donor with Susac syndrome. The J gene is TRBJ2-1, the V gene TRBV5-6, with D unclear. Source material: CD8+ T cells from PBMCs. The CDR3 is CASSLEVSPTEFF. The CDR3 DNA follows: TGTGCCAGCAGCTTGGAGGTCAGCCCCACGGAGTTCTTC. The full variable domain, in which reference TRBV5-6 and TRBJ2-1 provide the parts outside the CDR3, is DAGVTQSPTHLIKTRGQQVTLRCSPKSGHDTVSWYQQALGQGPQFIFQYYEEEERQRGNFPDRFSGHQFPNYSSELNVNALLLGDSALYLCASSLEVSPTEFFGPGTRLTVL.